Described below is a single T cell receptor (beta chain) sequence and its context. The data are from a study of CD8 T cells in Susac syndrome. Study-level background: Within the sequenced group of Susac syndrome patients, more than 5 showed active disease and about eight were in remission.

RNA amounts of about 0.5 to 1 ug underwent reverse transcription with random hexamers. Each CDR3 protein is one row after TCRdb ran MiXCR on the immunoSEQ multiplex PCR reads. The data hold about 150,000 distinct CDR3 sequences, with about 95% observed a single time. The V gene lost 1 base and the J gene lost 4 bases, with 9 bases spanning the gap. Germline-derived CDR1 and CDR2 are DFQATT and SNEGSKA (reference sequence). CDR3 length equals 13 residues. The diagnostic criteria were recently defined, and patients with Susac syndrome met them for definite or probable disease. The CD8+ and CD4+ T cells were isolated magnetically using a negative isolation approach, whereas the TEMRA cells were enriched by FACS.

The chain couples TRBV20-1 to TRBJ2-3, with D unresolved. The clonotype originates from a human donor with Susac syndrome. The specimen was CD4+ T cells from PBMCs. CDR3 DNA: TGCAGTGCTAGAGTAGTAGTAGCAGATACGCAGTATTTT. As protein: CSARVVVADTQYF.